Listed below are T cell receptor beta chains from one sample, sequenced in a study of T cell responses to AZD1222 COVID-19 vaccine. TCRdb keeps only in-frame clones here, not all; method: immunoSEQ multiplex PCR. The data contain about 150,000 clones, 75% to 90% of them seen just once; the ten biggest clones take up more than 6.5%. The starting material was peripheral blood, obtained after recovery from COVID-19. The receptors were sampled from an adult who had recovered from COVID-19. The CDR3 runs from the conserved cysteine through the conserved F or W. Each record gives: CDR3 protein, V gene, J gene.

cdr3_aa: CASSLVTGGGDDITDTQYF; v_call: TRBV5-4; j_call: TRBJ2-3
cdr3_aa: CASTQGRGTGELFF; v_call: TRBV2; j_call: TRBJ2-2
cdr3_aa: CASSPTVRHEQYF; v_call: TRBV18; j_call: TRBJ2-7
cdr3_aa: CASSPGRNTEAFF; v_call: TRBV6-5; j_call: TRBJ1-1
cdr3_aa: CASSLGQGAGRNSPLHF; v_call: TRBV5-1; j_call: TRBJ1-6
cdr3_aa: CASSLQWERETQYF; v_call: TRBV27; j_call: TRBJ2-5
cdr3_aa: CASSPLGAGSTEAFF; v_call: TRBV5-1; j_call: TRBJ1-1
cdr3_aa: CASSLLVAGGDLAKNIQYF; v_call: TRBV7-2; j_call: TRBJ2-4
cdr3_aa: CATSRASHYNEQFF; v_call: TRBV15; j_call: TRBJ2-1
cdr3_aa: CASSHLGAGEVYEQYF; v_call: TRBV5-1; j_call: TRBJ2-7
cdr3_aa: CASTRLTEAFF; v_call: TRBV12-3/TRBV12-4; j_call: TRBJ1-1
cdr3_aa: CASRALSGSGTDTQYF; v_call: TRBV2; j_call: TRBJ2-3
cdr3_aa: CSVEETAGGRYEQYF; v_call: TRBV29-1; j_call: TRBJ2-7
cdr3_aa: CSVGEGGGYGYTF; v_call: TRBV29-1; j_call: TRBJ1-2
cdr3_aa: CASSILLSTDTQYF; v_call: TRBV19; j_call: TRBJ2-3
cdr3_aa: CASSKSGTGAADTEAFF; v_call: TRBV7-3; j_call: TRBJ1-1